These 7 T cell receptor beta chains share one sample of origin, sequenced in a study of CD8 T cells in Susac syndrome. With random hexamers, roughly 0.45 to 1 ug RNA was reverse transcribed. In TCRdb, the immunoSEQ multiplex PCR reads were re-called with MiXCR into one record per CDR3 protein. In the table there are 50,000 or so distinct CDR3 sequences, 85% to 95% of which are singletons. Input material: CD8+ T cells from PBMCs. These receptors originate from a human donor with multiple sclerosis.

This rearrangement joins TRBV20-1 to TRBJ1-2; D call uncertain. Looked up from germline, CDR1 is DFQATT and CDR2 is SNEGSKA (reference sequence). The CDR3 has 15 amino acids. V was cut by 2 bases and J by 8 bases, with 21 bases left in between. CDR3 coding DNA: TGCAGTGCTAGATCCCCAAGAGGGAGGCGGTACGGCTACACCTTC. It specifies CSARSPRGRRYGYTF.

This clonotype was observed a few times. The V call is TRBV29-1, the J call TRBJ2-1, with D perhaps matching TRBD2 (5 bases). V was cut by 5 bases and J by 9 bases, with 11 bases left in between. The CDR3 extends over 11 amino acids. The germline V gene encodes CDR1 SQVTM and CDR2 ANQGSEA. CDR3 DNA: TGCAGCGTTTTCGAGGGTAGTGAGCAGTTCTTC. Its protein product is CSVFEGSEQFF.

This clonotype was seen more than once but under ten times. The chain combines TRBV6-2 or TRBV6-3 with TRBJ2-1, with 10 bases that match TRBD2. Trimming at V came to 4 bases and at J to 0 bases, leaving 0 bases not matched to a gene. The CDR3 has 15 residues. The V gene's germline CDR1 is MNHEY and CDR2 SVGEGT. DNA for the CDR3: TGTGCCAGCAGTTGGACTAGCGGCTCCTACAATGAGCAGTTCTTC. Residues: CASSWTSGSYNEQFF.

The J gene is TRBJ2-4, the V gene TRBV2; D is unclear. V dropped 7 bases and J dropped 0 bases, with 7 bases sitting between them. Germline CDR1 reads SNHLY; CDR2 reads FYNNEI. This CDR3 region has 13 residues. The CDR3 bases are TGTGCCAGCACATATGAAGCCAAAAACATTCAGTACTTC. Translated, it gives CASTYEAKNIQYF.

CDR3 region: CASSLGNQGGTEAFF. CDR3 DNA: TGTGCCAGCAGCTTAGGGAACCAGGGCGGCACTGAAGCTTTCTTT. The V call is TRBV7-9, the J call TRBJ1-1; TRBD1 is a possible D gene (5 bases). The germline V gene encodes CDR1 SEHNR and CDR2 FQNEAQ (reference sequence). The CDR3 consists of 15 residues. Between the trimmed V and J ends, which lost 1 base and 4 bases, there was a span of 13 bases.

This clonotype was observed a few times. J is TRBJ1-1 and V is TRBV5-4; weak D call: TRBD1 (5 bases). The CDR3 has 16 amino acids. Germline V lookup: CDR1 SGHNT, CDR2 YYREEE (reference sequence). Trimming took 4 bases from V and 0 from J, leaving 16 bases between them. In nucleotides, the CDR3 is TGTGCCAGCAGCCGAAGTCCGGGACGGCTGAACACTGAAGCTTTCTTT. The encoded protein is CASSRSPGRLNTEAFF.

This chain connects TRBV5-6 to TRBJ2-1, with D uncertain. The CDR3 is made up of 13 amino acids. CDR1 is SGHDT, CDR2 YYEEEE, per germline. V was clipped by 2 bases and J by 4 bases, with 7 bases between them. The CDR3 loop reads CASSLALYNEQFF. CDR3 nucleotides: TGTGCCAGCAGCTTAGCATTATACAATGAGCAGTTCTTC.